The clone carrying this TCR beta chain was seen only a few times. Its antigen is currently unknown. The same CDR3 arises from other DNA sequences in this sample as well. CDR1 and CDR2 (germline): SGHRS, YFSETQ. The CDR3 runs to 14 residues. With 4 bases removed from V and 0 bases from J, the gap between germline ends came to 10 bases. The record originates from a study of beta chain features in type 1 diabetes. Findings of the study overall: Moderate yet significant TCRB CDR3 shortening was seen in Type 1 diabetes patients in all four CD4+ subsets.

Expressed TCRB transcripts were sequenced, since all the RNA that had been isolated was reverse transcribed. TCRdb keeps only in-frame clones here, not all; method: immunoSEQ multiplex PCR. The sample shows about 320,000 clones, 11% to 15% of them seen only once. This sequence was found in a young man in good health. The chain is built from TRBV5-1 and TRBJ1-1, with D possibly matching TRBD1 (6 bases). The sequenced sample consisted of central memory CD4+ T cells from blood. CDR3 amino acids: CASSTTGMNTEAFF. In DNA form, the CDR3 reads TGCGCCAGCAGCACGACAGGCATGAACACTGAAGCTTTCTTT.